This T cell receptor (beta chain) was identified in a study of blood T cell repertoires in COVID-19 (dated by TCRdb to 2020 to 2021). Looking at the study overall: The collaborator samples originated in the United States, Italy and Spain and spanned the acute and convalescent phases of COVID-19. The prospective study material was composed of cDNA or gDNA derived from T cells, B-cell-depleted T cells, or PBMCs. Deeply sampled blood TCRbeta repertoires from subjects exposed to, actively infected with, or recovered from COVID-19 were included in the dataset. A freely available public database, intended as a resource for researchers studying the immune response to SARS-CoV-2, is where the repertoires were released. The samples were drawn from two sources: the first 160 participants of the ongoing ImmuneRACE study, and 1,254 subjects contributed by 6 global collaborators. Where HLA class I and class II types were available, the types were taken from metadata supplied by the sample provider, not from assay-based typing. A de-identified subject ID, COVID-19 status, age in years and sex were almost always included in the sample metadata.

TCRbeta CDR3 regions were amplified from genomic DNA using the immunoSEQ Assay, a bias-controlled multiplex PCR. From the authors' description of their analysis: Within the assay, amplification of reference gene primers was used to estimate how many nucleated cells each sample contained. To quantify the absolute abundance of each unique TCRbeta CDR3 rearrangement, sequence reads were collapsed and filtered. For each sample, productive Simpson clonality was calculated as the square root of Simpson's diversity index across productive rearrangements. In its TCRdb copy, this immuneACCESS table keeps in-frame sequences only and misses some clones. Where compared with another copy, unresolved V genes explain less than half of these, and the others have no known cause. That table furnishes V, J and clone size, whereas the DNA furnished D and trimming. Counted in this sample were about 260,000 clones; approximately 86% of them appeared once. Over 0.55% of the sample goes to the ten largest clones.

Each collaborating institution followed its own protocols to collect whole blood in K2EDTA tubes. For TCRbeta analysis, collaborators shipped samples in one of three forms: frozen whole blood, isolated PBMCs, or DNA extracted from either of those sample types. General study outcomes and caveats: Clinical and demographic metadata were provided uncurated, with the amount varying by source and participant.

The sample holds a few counts of this clone. The specificity of this receptor is unknown. No base-level quality is on record; no much larger clone is a single base apart. CDR1 and CDR2, per the germline V gene, are SNHLY and FYNNEI. The junction carries 9 bases between V and J, which are trimmed by 0 bases and 0 bases respectively. From the cysteine through the phenylalanine, the CDR3 covers 16 amino acids. The only DNA kept is the CDR3, 48 bases in frame from the first base. The chain was built from TRBV2 and TRBJ1-5; the D gene is unclear. Sequenced material: peripheral blood. The TCR was taken from a human donor in a cohort sampled during active COVID-19. Read as DNA, the sequence is TGTGCCAGCAGTGAAGCGCTTCGGAGTAGCAATCAGCCCCAGCATTTT. This gives the protein CASSEALRSSNQPQHF.